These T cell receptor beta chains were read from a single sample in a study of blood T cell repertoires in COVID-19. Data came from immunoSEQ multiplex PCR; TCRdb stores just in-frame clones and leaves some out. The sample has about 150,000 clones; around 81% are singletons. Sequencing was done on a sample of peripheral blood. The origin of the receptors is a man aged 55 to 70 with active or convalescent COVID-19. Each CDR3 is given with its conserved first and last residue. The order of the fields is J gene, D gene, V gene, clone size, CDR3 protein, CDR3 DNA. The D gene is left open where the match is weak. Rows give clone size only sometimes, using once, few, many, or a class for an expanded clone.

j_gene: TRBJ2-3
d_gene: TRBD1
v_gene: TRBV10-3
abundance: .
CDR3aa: CAISRQGSGGTDTQYF
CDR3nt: TGTGCCATCAGTAGACAGGGATCCGGGGGCACAGATACGCAGTATTTT

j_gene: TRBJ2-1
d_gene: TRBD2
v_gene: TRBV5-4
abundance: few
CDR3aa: CASSLKKRDYNEQFF
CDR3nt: TGTGCCAGCAGCTTGAAAAAGCGGGATTACAATGAGCAGTTCTTC

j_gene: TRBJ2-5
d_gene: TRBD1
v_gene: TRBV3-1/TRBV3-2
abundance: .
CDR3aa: CASSPRDRVVETQYF
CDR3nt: TGTGCCAGCAGCCCCCGGGACAGGGTCGTGGAGACCCAGTACTTC

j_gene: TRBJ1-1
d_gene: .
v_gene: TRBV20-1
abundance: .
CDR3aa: CSASTKNTEAFF
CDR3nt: TGCAGTGCTAGTACAAAGAACACTGAAGCTTTCTTT

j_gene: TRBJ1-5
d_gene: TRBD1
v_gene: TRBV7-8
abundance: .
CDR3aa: CASSSNRGQNQPQHF
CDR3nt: TGTGCCAGCAGCTCCAACAGGGGGCAAAATCAGCCCCAGCATTTT

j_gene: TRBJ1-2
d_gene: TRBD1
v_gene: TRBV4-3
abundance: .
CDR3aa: CASSQTTGGFGYTF
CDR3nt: TGCGCCAGCAGCCAAACCACAGGGGGCTTTGGCTACACCTTC

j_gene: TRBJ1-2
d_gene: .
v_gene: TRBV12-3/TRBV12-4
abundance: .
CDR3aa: CASSLSDYGYTF
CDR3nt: TGTGCCAGCAGTTTATCAGACTATGGCTACACCTTC

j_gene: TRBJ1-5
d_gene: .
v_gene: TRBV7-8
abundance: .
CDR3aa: CASSLARGPNQPQHF
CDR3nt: TGTGCCAGCAGCTTAGCGCGGGGGCCCAATCAGCCCCAGCATTTT

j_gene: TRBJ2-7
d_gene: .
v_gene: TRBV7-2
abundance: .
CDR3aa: CASSLIERSEQYF
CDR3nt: TGTGCCAGCAGCTTAATTGAGCGTAGCGAGCAGTACTTC

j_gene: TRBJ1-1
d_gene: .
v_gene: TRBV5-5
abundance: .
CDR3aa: CASSNELDTEAFF
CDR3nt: TGTGCCAGCAGCAATGAACTAGACACTGAAGCTTTCTTT

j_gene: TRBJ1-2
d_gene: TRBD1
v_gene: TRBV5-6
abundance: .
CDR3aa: CASSLLRTGFNYGYTF
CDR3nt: TGTGCCAGCAGCCTCCTCAGGACAGGATTTAACTATGGCTACACCTTC

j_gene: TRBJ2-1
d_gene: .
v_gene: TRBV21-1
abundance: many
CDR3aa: CASREDPMAGQGYTNEQFF
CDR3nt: TGTGCCAGCAGAGAAGACCCCATGGCGGGACAGGGATATACCAATGAGCAGTTCTTC

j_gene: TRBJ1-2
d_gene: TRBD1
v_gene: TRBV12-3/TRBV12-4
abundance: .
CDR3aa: CASSPDRGYGYTF
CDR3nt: TGTGCCAGCAGTCCGGACAGGGGCTATGGCTACACCTTC

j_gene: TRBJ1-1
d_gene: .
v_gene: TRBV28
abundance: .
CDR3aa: CATSIRQVLNTEAFF
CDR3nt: TGTGCCACTTCTATACGACAGGTTTTGAACACTGAAGCTTTCTTT

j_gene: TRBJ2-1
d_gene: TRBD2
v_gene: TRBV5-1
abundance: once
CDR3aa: CASSLVRREDYNEQFF
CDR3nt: TGCGCCAGCAGCTTGGTGCGGCGGGAGGACTACAATGAGCAGTTCTTC

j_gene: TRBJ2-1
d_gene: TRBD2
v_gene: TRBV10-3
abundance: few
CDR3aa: CAIKLAGGFDEQFF
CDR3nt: TGTGCCATCAAACTAGCGGGGGGGTTTGATGAGCAGTTCTTC

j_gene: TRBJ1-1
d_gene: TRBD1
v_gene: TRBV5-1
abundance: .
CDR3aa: CASSSGTGILDTEAFF
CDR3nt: TGCGCCAGCAGTTCCGGGACAGGGATTTTGGACACTGAAGCTTTCTTT

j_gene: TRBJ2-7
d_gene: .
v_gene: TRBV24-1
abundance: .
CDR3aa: CATSDSWQDEQYF
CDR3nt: TGTGCCACCAGTGATTCGTGGCAGGACGAGCAGTACTTC

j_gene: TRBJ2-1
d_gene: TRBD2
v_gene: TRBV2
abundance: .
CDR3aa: CASSLVRLAGGPQSNEQFF
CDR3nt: TGTGCCAGCAGTTTAGTGAGACTAGCGGGAGGGCCTCAATCCAATGAGCAGTTCTTC

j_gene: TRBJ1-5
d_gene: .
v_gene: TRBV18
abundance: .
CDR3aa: CASSPRRGDRGNQPQHF
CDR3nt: TGTGCCAGCTCACCAAGGAGGGGAGACCGCGGCAATCAGCCCCAGCATTTT

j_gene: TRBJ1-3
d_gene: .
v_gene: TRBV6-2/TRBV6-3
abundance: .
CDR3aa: CASSYSEWGLSGNTIYF
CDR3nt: TGTGCCAGCAGTTACTCAGAATGGGGCCTCTCTGGAAACACCATATATTTT

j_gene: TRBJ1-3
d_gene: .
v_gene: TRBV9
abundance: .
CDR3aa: CASSPRQSSGNTIYF
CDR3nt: TGTGCCAGCAGCCCGAGACAGTCATCTGGAAACACCATATATTTT

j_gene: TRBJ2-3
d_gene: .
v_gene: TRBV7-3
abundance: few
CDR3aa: CASSLGMVGVSDTQYF
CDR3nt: TGTGCCAGCAGCTTAGGCATGGTAGGAGTTTCAGATACGCAGTATTTT

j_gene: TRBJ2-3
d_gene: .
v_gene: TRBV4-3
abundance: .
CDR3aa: CASRGYTDTQYF
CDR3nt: TGCGCCTCGCGAGGCTACACAGATACGCAGTATTTT

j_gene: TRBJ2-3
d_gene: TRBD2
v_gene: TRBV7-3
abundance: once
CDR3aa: CASFETAGMKDTQYF
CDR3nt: TGTGCCAGCTTTGAAACAGCGGGAATGAAAGATACGCAGTATTTT

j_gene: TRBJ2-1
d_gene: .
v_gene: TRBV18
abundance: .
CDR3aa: CASSPGSGYSNEQFF
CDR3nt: TGTGCCAGCTCACCAGGTTCAGGGTATTCCAATGAGCAGTTCTTC

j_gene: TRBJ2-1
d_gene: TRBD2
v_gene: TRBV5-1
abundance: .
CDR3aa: CASSLRSGSRDNEQFF
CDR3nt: TGCGCCAGCAGCCTGCGTAGCGGGAGTAGGGACAATGAGCAGTTCTTC

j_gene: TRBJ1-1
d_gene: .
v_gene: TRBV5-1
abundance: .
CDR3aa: CASSFGQGGTEAFF
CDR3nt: TGCGCCAGCAGCTTCGGGCAGGGCGGCACTGAAGCTTTCTTT

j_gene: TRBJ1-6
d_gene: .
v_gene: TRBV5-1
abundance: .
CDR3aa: CASRTASSYNSPLHF
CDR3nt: TGCGCCAGCAGGACAGCTAGCTCCTATAATTCACCCCTCCACTTT

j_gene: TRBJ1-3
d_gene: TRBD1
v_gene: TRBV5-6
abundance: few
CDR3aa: CASSSNRPTGALGNTIYF
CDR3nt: TGTGCCAGCAGCTCAAACCGCCCGACAGGGGCGTTGGGAAACACCATATATTTT

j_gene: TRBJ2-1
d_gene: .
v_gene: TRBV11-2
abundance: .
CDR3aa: CASSLAGGVNEQFF
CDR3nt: TGTGCCAGCAGCTTAGCCGGGGGAGTCAATGAGCAGTTCTTC

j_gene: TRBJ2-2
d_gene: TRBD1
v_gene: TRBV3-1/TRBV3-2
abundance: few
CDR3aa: CASSPFPGQGRSTGELFF
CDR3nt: TGTGCCAGCAGCCCATTCCCGGGACAGGGGCGCAGCACCGGGGAGCTGTTTTTT

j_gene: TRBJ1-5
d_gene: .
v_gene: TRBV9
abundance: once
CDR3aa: CASSLDPGSQPQHF
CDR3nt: TGTGCCAGCAGCTTAGATCCCGGGAGTCAGCCCCAGCATTTT

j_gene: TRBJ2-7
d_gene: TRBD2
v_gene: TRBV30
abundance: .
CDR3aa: CAWIREDEQYF
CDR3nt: TGTGCCTGGATACGGGAGGACGAGCAGTACTTC

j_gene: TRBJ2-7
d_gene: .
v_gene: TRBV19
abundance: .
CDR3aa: CATAPGASGTYEQYF
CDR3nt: TGTGCCACGGCGCCGGGGGCTAGCGGTACCTACGAGCAGTACTTC

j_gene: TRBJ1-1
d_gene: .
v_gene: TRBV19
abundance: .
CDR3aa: CASSILGGGRRDTEAFF
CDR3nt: TGTGCCAGTAGTATTTTGGGGGGGGGCCGTCGGGACACTGAAGCTTTCTTT